Reported below is one T cell receptor (beta chain). What it binds is unknown. This entry is derived from a study of vaccination and CD4 T cells after COVID-19. Treatment here: roughly ten-day PBMC culture with coronavirus spike peptide pools or control peptides (ViraFEST assay). At the Johns Hopkins FTIC core, DNA taken from cultured CD4+ T cells was sequenced by way of the Oncomine TCR Beta short-read assay. MiXCR was run by TCRdb on the PCR reads, yielding one entry per CDR3 protein. There are fewer than 20,000 distinct CDR3 sequences in the sample; about 70% occur only once, and around a sixth lies in the top ten. V shed 4 bases, J shed 11 bases, and the junction held 12 bases outside the gene matches. The CDR3 extends over 14 amino acids. Germline values: CDR1 MNHEY, CDR2 SVGAGI.

The chain is built from TRBV6-5 and TRBJ1-1, with TRBD1 matching over 8 bases. The sequenced sample was CD4+ T cells from blood, cultured in vitro. This receptor was identified in a human donor who had recovered from COVID-19. CDR3 DNA sequence: TGTGCCAGCAGTTGGAGGACAGGGTCCTTGGGCGCTTTCTTT. Amino acid sequence: CASSWRTGSLGAFF.